The 9 T cell receptor beta chains below all came from one sample that was sequenced in a study of CD8 T cells in Susac syndrome. cDNA came from about 0.5 to 1 ug RNA primed by random hexamers. One entry per CDR3 protein results from TCRdb running MiXCR on the immunoSEQ multiplex PCR reads. The data contain around 170,000 distinct CDR3 sequences, roughly 94% of them singletons. Source material: CD4+ T cells from PBMCs. These receptors were obtained from a human donor in good health.

The chain uses TRBV12-3 or TRBV12-4 and TRBJ2-7; D might be TRBD2 (6 bases). The CDR3 is made up of 13 amino acids. V lost 8 bases and J 0 bases, leaving 11 bases between the germline ends. DNA for the CDR3: TGTGCCAGCCGGTCGCGGGGCTCCTACGAGCAGTACTTC. It translates to CASRSRGSYEQYF.

This chain links TRBV6-1 with TRBJ1-2; the D gene is possibly TRBD1 (5 bases). The CDR3 runs to 14 residues. The germline V gene has CDR1 MNHNS and CDR2 SASEGT. V dropped 2 bases and J dropped 5 bases, with 12 bases sitting between them. CDR3 DNA sequence: TGTGCCAGCAGTGAATCCGGGACGGTTTATGGCTACACCTTC. Translated, it gives CASSESGTVYGYTF.

This clonotype was observed a single time. J is TRBJ2-2 and V is TRBV27; D ambiguous. V lost 5 bases and J lost 7, with 17 bases in between. Looked up from germline, CDR1 is MNHEY and CDR2 is SMNVEV (reference sequence). The CDR3 extends over 15 amino acids. CDR3 region: CASSHYQDPVGELFF. As DNA, the CDR3 is TGTGCCAGCAGTCACTATCAAGACCCGGTCGGGGAGCTGTTTTTT.

The rearrangement joins TRBV18 to TRBJ2-7; 7 nucleotides align to TRBD2. Germline loops: CDR1 KGHSH, CDR2 LQKENI. Trimming took 2 bases from V and 5 from J; bases not matched to a gene: 6. This CDR3 is 14 amino acids long. CDR3 amino acids: CASSPRAGSDEQYF. As DNA, the CDR3 is TGTGCCAGCTCACCAAGAGCGGGATCGGACGAGCAGTACTTC.

V is TRBV2 and J is TRBJ2-5; D call uncertain. The ends were cut back, 4 bases at V and 5 bases at J, with 11 bases in the middle. The CDR3 consists of 13 residues. CDR1 and CDR2 from the germline V gene are SNHLY and FYNNEI. The CDR3 DNA follows: TGTGCCAGCAGTGTCGTGGGTAGGGAGACCCAGTACTTC. It specifies CASSVVGRETQYF.

This clonotype occurred once. The rearrangement joins TRBV5-1 to TRBJ1-3; no reliable D call. From germline, CDR1 is SGHRS and CDR2 YFSETQ. The CDR3 sequence is 15 residues long. Trimming removed 2 bases from V and 1 base from J, with 10 bases in between. DNA for the CDR3: TGCGCCAGCAGCTTTTCTCCAGAATCTGGAAACACCATATATTTT. Residues: CASSFSPESGNTIYF.

The CDR3 DNA reads TGTGCCTGGAGTCCTCGGTCTTACGAGCAGTACTTC. Its translation: CAWSPRSYEQYF. The chain couples TRBV30 to TRBJ2-7, with no clear D. Germline V gives CDR1 GTSNPN, CDR2 SVGIG (reference sequence). The CDR3 length is 12 residues. V was cut by 2 bases and J by 4 bases, with 9 bases left in between.

This clonotype has a single count. The V gene is TRBV11-2, the J gene TRBJ2-2; 8 nucleotides line up with TRBD1. The germline gives CDR1 SGHAT, CDR2 FQNNGV. There are 15 residues in the CDR3. J lost 5 bases, V lost 5 bases, and 7 bases had no gene match. The CDR3 region has the DNA TGTGCCAGCAGCCGTCAGGACAGGGTGACCGGGGAGCTGTTTTTT. It translates to CASSRQDRVTGELFF.

The chain is built from TRBV4-1 and TRBJ1-3; the D is unclear. Trimming left V 8 bases short and J 2 bases short, with 19 bases between. CDR3 length: 16 amino acids. Germline CDR1 reads MGHRA; CDR2 reads YSYEKL. CDR3 DNA sequence: TGCGCCAGCGCAAACCGGCTCACACGGGCTGGAAACACCATATATTTT. Its protein product is CASANRLTRAGNTIYF.